Listed below are T cell receptor beta chains from one sample, sequenced in a study of shared clonotypes between healthy human individuals. Clones were read by immunoSEQ multiplex PCR, and TCRdb kept only the in-frame ones, dropping some. Of approximately 2.3 million clones in the sample, 80% to 95% were seen once. The sequencing input was naive CD4+ T cells from PBMCs. These receptors came from a man in his late teens or twenties in good health. Some clones in this sample may be carry-over from other donors' samples. Each CDR3 is given with its conserved first and last residue. The D gene is left open where the match is weak. Size values are once, few and many counts, or a class for expanded clones, and some rows have none.

cdr3_aa cdr3_nt v_call clone_size d_call j_call
CASSPGGQDQPQHF TGTGCCAGCTCACCTGGGGGGCAGGACCAGCCCCAGCATTTT TRBV18 few NA TRBJ1-5
CASSFGGDTEAFF TGCGCCAGCAGCTTTGGGGGGGACACTGAAGCTTTCTTT TRBV5-1 few NA TRBJ1-1
CSVVGAISYNEQFF TGCAGCGTTGTAGGGGCTATCTCCTACAATGAGCAGTTCTTC TRBV29-1 NA NA TRBJ2-1
CASSPRRPGRPGNTIYF TGTGCCAGCAGCCCTAGGCGTCCAGGGCGGCCTGGAAACACCATATATTTT TRBV11-2 NA NA TRBJ1-3
CASSLGADTQYF TGTGCCAGCAGCTTAGGGGCAGATACGCAGTATTTT TRBV7-2 few NA TRBJ2-3
CASSLTGGQVNEKLFF TGCGCCAGCAGCCTCACCGGGGGACAGGTTAATGAAAAACTGTTTTTT TRBV4-1 NA TRBD1 TRBJ1-4
CASSLVGRDDTF TGTGCCAGCAGTTTGGTTGGCAGGGACGACACCTTC TRBV28 NA NA TRBJ1-2
CASRDDGGPSTDTQYF TGTGCCAGCAGGGACGACGGCGGGCCCAGCACAGATACGCAGTATTTT TRBV6-6 NA NA TRBJ2-3
CASGPAFYEQYF TGTGCTAGTGGTCCCGCTTTTTACGAGCAGTACTTC TRBV12-5 NA NA TRBJ2-7
CASSLAGGLMDTQYF TGTGCCAGCAGCCTAGCGGGAGGGTTAATGGATACGCAGTATTTT TRBV5-4 NA TRBD2 TRBJ2-3
CASSPTVAGNTIYF TGCGCCAGCAGCCCGACAGTAGCTGGAAACACCATATATTTT TRBV5-1 NA NA TRBJ1-3
CASSGGQGRVADTQYF TGTGCCAGCAGCGGGGGTCAGGGGAGGGTAGCAGATACGCAGTATTTT TRBV5-4 NA NA TRBJ2-3
CASSLTGGPMYFYGYTF TGTGCCAGCAGCCTGACAGGGGGCCCTATGTATTTCTATGGCTACACCTTC TRBV12-1 once NA TRBJ1-2
CASSFSRNQPQHF TGTGCCAGCAGTTTTTCCAGGAATCAGCCCCAGCATTTT TRBV28 NA NA TRBJ1-5
CATSRDLQENEQYF TGTGCCACCAGCAGAGATCTTCAAGAGAACGAGCAGTACTTC TRBV15 NA NA TRBJ2-7